These 20 T cell receptor beta chains were sequenced from one sample in a study of blood T cell repertoires in COVID-19 (dated by TCRdb to between 2020 and 2021). The library relied on the immunoSEQ multiplex PCR assay. TCRdb provides this immuneACCESS table in a form limited to in-frame rearrangements. Some clones are lacking; in checked studies, under half of them reflect an unresolved V gene, and why the rest are absent is not known. This sample holds 20,000 to 25,000 clones; around 73% were observed only once. The ten biggest clones cover 15% to 20% of the sample. Material: peripheral blood. The receptors come from a human donor in a cohort sampled during active or convalescent COVID-19.

This chain links TRBV10-1 with TRBJ2-3; 8 bases match TRBD2. J gave up 3 bases and V 8 bases, and 10 bases lay outside the gene matches. Looked up from germline, CDR1 is WNHNN and CDR2 is SYGVQD (reference sequence). The CDR3 covers 15 residues. The CDR3 loop is CASSLGGGLTDTQYF. The CDR3 bases are TGCGCCAGCTCCCTGGGCGGGGGGCTTACAGATACGCAGTATTTT.

This chain links TRBV28 with TRBJ2-5; tentative D call: TRBD1 (6 bases). The CDR3 runs to 13 residues. Trimming pared 6 bases from V and 0 bases from J, leaving 8 bases between. From germline, CDR1 is MDHEN and CDR2 SYDVKM. CDR3 sequence (DNA): TGTGCCAGCAGGAGGGGGTACCAAGAGACCCAGTACTTC. This gives the protein CASRRGYQETQYF.

The rearrangement joins TRBV25-1 to TRBJ1-5; no clear D gene. The CDR3 is 14 residues long. Per the germline V gene, CDR1 is MGHDK and CDR2 is SYGVNS. V was trimmed by 8 bases and J by 1 base, leaving 12 bases between them. CDR3 sequence reads: CASYGERSNQPQHF. CDR3 nucleotide sequence: TGTGCCAGCTACGGGGAGAGGAGCAATCAGCCCCAGCATTTT.

The chain joins TRBV30 to TRBJ1-3, with TRBD1 matching 9 bases. The CDR3 totals 17 residues. Looked up from germline, CDR1 is GTSNPN and CDR2 is SVGIG (reference sequence). V shed 2 bases and J 1 base; nucleotides not matched to a gene: 9. The CDR3 sequence: CAWSLTGGFFSGNTIYF. The CDR3 nucleotides are TGTGCCTGGAGTTTAACAGGGGGCTTTTTTTCTGGAAACACCATATATTTT. The entire variable domain, with the rest obtained from reference TRBV30 and TRBJ1-3, is as follows: SQTIHQWPATLVQPVGSPLSLECTVEGTSNPNLYWYRQAAGRGLQLLFYSVGIGQISSEVPQNLSASRPQDRQFILSSKKLLLSDSGFYLCAWSLTGGFFSGNTIYFGEGSWLTVV.

This clone has a single count. The J gene is TRBJ2-1, the V gene TRBV2, with 8 nucleotides matching TRBD2. The CDR3 length is 16 residues. The V and J ends lost 4 bases and 7 bases, in that order; junction bases with no gene match: 12. The germline CDR1 and CDR2 sequences are SNHLY and FYNNEI. For the CDR3, the DNA is TGTGCCAGCAGTGGGAATCGGGGGGGCCCCCTGAATGAGCAGTTCTTC. It is translated as CASSGNRGGPLNEQFF.

The sample holds a few counts of this clone. The chain carries TRBV5-5 and TRBJ2-2; TRBD1 might be the D (5 bases). The CDR3 has 15 amino acids. Germline V CDR1 and CDR2: SGHKS, YYEKEE (reference sequence). V lost 4 bases and J 6 bases, leaving 16 bases between the germline ends. CDR3 sequence: CASSLGFSRAGELFF. The CDR3 DNA reads as TGTGCCAGCAGCCTAGGGTTCTCCAGGGCCGGGGAGCTGTTTTTT.

This chain's CDR3 is CATSGPTTNYGYTF. CDR3 in DNA: TGTGCCACCAGCGGCCCCACTACTAACTATGGCTACACCTTC. The V call is TRBV15, the J call TRBJ1-2; D uncertain. The germline V gene encodes CDR1 LNHNV and CDR2 YYDKDF (reference sequence). The CDR3 contains 14 residues. Trimming took off 5 bases at V and 0 bases at J, with 10 bases between the two ends.

This chain connects TRBV2 to TRBJ2-7; TRBD1 agrees at 9 bases. Germline V gene lookup returns CDR1 SNHLY and CDR2 FYNNEI. This CDR3 spans 15 amino acids. V was clipped by 2 bases and J by 1 base; unmatched bases: 3. The CDR3 bases are TGTGCCAGCAGTGAATGGGACAGGGAATCCTACGAGCAGTACGTC. Encoded protein: CASSEWDRESYEQYV.

The chain links TRBV30 to TRBJ1-1; D is ambiguous. This CDR3 is built from 13 residues. Trimming took off 2 bases at V and 3 bases at J, with 10 bases between the two ends. Germline assignment: CDR1 GTSNPN and CDR2 SVGIG (reference sequence). The CDR3 bases are TGTGCCTGGAGTTTCGAGGAGTACACTGAAGCTTTCTTT. It translates to CAWSFEEYTEAFF.

This chain links TRBV5-1 with TRBJ2-5; 14 bases are a match to TRBD2. Germline V lookup: CDR1 SGHRS, CDR2 YFSETQ. The junction had 11 bases not matched to a gene; V was cut back by 4 bases and J by 0 bases. The CDR3 loop spans 19 amino acids. The CDR3 DNA is TGCGCCAGCAGCCCTGAGGGGACTAGCGGGAGCCTGTACCAAGAGACCCAGTACTTC. Translation gives CASSPEGTSGSLYQETQYF.

The chain links TRBV30 to TRBJ2-5; perhaps TRBD1 as D (6 bases). CDR3 length: 16 amino acids. Germline CDR1 GTSNPN, CDR2 SVGIG (reference sequence). V lost 3 bases, J lost 5 bases, and 22 bases lay in between. The CDR3 coding sequence is TGTGCCTGGAGCCCCTTCAGGCTAGCTGACAGGGAGACCCAGTACTTC. Translated: CAWSPFRLADRETQYF.

The chain has TRBV6-1 and TRBJ2-5, with 7 bases matching TRBD2. The CDR3 is 15 amino acids. Germline CDR1 and CDR2: MNHNS and SASEGT. With 0 bases clipped from V and 5 bases from J, the junction kept 6 bases outside the gene matches. Here the CDR3 reads CASSEAWGGTETQYF. CDR3 coding DNA: TGTGCCAGCAGTGAAGCATGGGGAGGGACGGAGACCCAGTACTTC.

The V call is TRBV5-5, the J call TRBJ2-2, with D perhaps TRBD2 (6 bases). Trimming left V 0 bases short and J 5 bases short, with 11 bases between. Germline loops: CDR1 SGHKS, CDR2 YYEKEE (reference sequence). CDR3 length: 15 amino acids. The CDR3 reads CASSLVQGGTGELFF. CDR3 nucleotides: TGTGCCAGCAGCTTGGTCCAGGGAGGAACCGGGGAGCTGTTTTTT.

CDR3 loop: CASSLGGGRVRDTQYF. CDR3 sequence (DNA): TGTGCCAGCAGCTTAGGGGGTGGGAGGGTGAGAGATACGCAGTATTTT. The chain recombines TRBV7-2 with TRBJ2-3; TRBD2 matches at 7 bases. V was pared by 1 base and J by 5 bases, with 9 bases of the junction left unmatched. The CDR3 length is 16 residues. Germline loops: CDR1 SGHTA, CDR2 FQGNSA.

V and J are TRBV14 and TRBJ1-2; 8 nucleotides match TRBD1. The ends lost 1 base at V and 5 bases at J; junction bases unmatched: 3. The CDR3 runs 14 residues. Germline CDR1 is SGHDN and CDR2 is FVKESK. The CDR3 reads CASSQAGQGYGYTF. CDR3 bases: TGTGCCAGCAGCCAAGCCGGACAGGGATATGGCTACACCTTC.

The sample holds a few counts of this clone. The V and J genes are TRBV27 and TRBJ1-1; the match to TRBD1 covers 7 bases. V shed 2 bases and J 5 bases; nucleotides not matched to a gene: 5. Germline lookup yields CDR1 MNHEY and CDR2 SMNVEV (reference sequence). This CDR3 is built from 14 residues. In DNA form, the CDR3 reads TGTGCCAGCAGTTTAGTGGGCAGGGGGACTGAAGCTTTCTTT. This encodes CASSLVGRGTEAFF.

The rearrangement joins TRBV4-2 to TRBJ1-2, with 10 bases matching TRBD1. The V segment lost 3 bases and the J segment 4 bases; nucleotides outside the gene matches: 14. CDR1 LGHNA and CDR2 YNFKEQ come from the germline V gene. The CDR3 is 18 residues long. DNA for the CDR3: TGTGCCAGCAGCCAGGGGGACAGGGGCGCCGGGGGACCCTATGGCTACACCTTC. Encoded protein: CASSQGDRGAGGPYGYTF.

The chain carries TRBV25-1 and TRBJ1-1; TRBD1 agrees at 8 bases. Germline V gene data show CDR1 as MGHDK and CDR2 as SYGVNS. The CDR3 has 16 residues. Unmatched junction bases numbered 7, after V lost 4 bases and J lost 0 bases. The chain's CDR3 is CASSVSTGALNTEAFF. CDR3 in DNA: TGTGCCAGCAGTGTATCGACAGGGGCGCTGAACACTGAAGCTTTCTTT.

The rearrangement uses TRBV18 and TRBJ1-5; no firm D call. Germline-derived CDR1 and CDR2 are KGHSH and LQKENI. This CDR3 has 13 residues. V lost 8 bases and J 3 bases, leaving 11 bases between the germline ends. The DNA for the CDR3 is TGTGCCAGCGCTGATAGTATCAATCAGCCCCAGCATTTT. This encodes CASADSINQPQHF.

The rearrangement links TRBV27 to TRBJ2-1; 10 nucleotides align to TRBD2. The germline V gene has CDR1 MNHEY and CDR2 SMNVEV (reference sequence). This CDR3 is built from 18 residues. The V gene end was trimmed by 5 bases and the J gene end by 6 bases; junction bases not matched to a gene: 16. CDR3 in amino acids: CASSPRGPSGGVTNEQFF. DNA for the CDR3: TGTGCCAGCAGTCCCCGCGGCCCAAGCGGGGGGGTAACCAATGAGCAGTTCTTC.